This T cell receptor (beta chain) was obtained from a study of blood T cell repertoires in COVID-19 (dated by TCRdb to about 2020). Broadly, across the study: Samples covering the acute and convalescent phases of COVID-19 were provided by collaborators in the United States, Italy and Spain. The prospective study material was composed of cDNA or gDNA derived from T cells, B-cell-depleted T cells, or PBMCs. Where available, HLA class I and class II types were obtained from metadata supplied by the sample provider rather than from assay-based typing. The repertoires were made available in a free public database intended to serve as a resource for research on the immune response to SARS-CoV-2. Sample metadata almost always included a de-identified subject ID, COVID-19 status, age in years and sex. The dataset comprised deeply sampled blood TCRbeta repertoires from subjects exposed to, actively infected with, or recovered from COVID-19. Samples were obtained from the ongoing ImmuneRACE study (first 160 participants) and from about 1,300 subjects provided by 6 global collaborators. General conclusions and limits of the study: Clinical and demographic metadata were provided uncurated, with the amount varying by source and participant.

CDR1 and CDR2 were assigned from the germline V gene (reference sequence) as LGHDT and YNNKEL. For this chain, trimming is 4 bases at the V end and 5 bases at the J end, and the number of junction bases without a gene match is 14. From its cysteine to its phenylalanine, the CDR3 spans 18 amino acids. Just the 54-base CDR3 DNA is kept, in frame starting at base 1. TCRbeta CDR3 regions were amplified from genomic DNA using the immunoSEQ Assay, a bias-controlled multiplex PCR. As for the original processing: The number of nucleated cells in each sample was estimated by amplification of reference gene primers within the assay. To quantify the absolute abundance of each unique TCRbeta CDR3 rearrangement, sequence reads were collapsed and filtered. For each sample, productive Simpson clonality was calculated as the square root of Simpson's diversity index over productive rearrangements. The source is immuneACCESS, and TCRdb retained only in-frame sequences with V and J called. Part of the clones is not carried over; for the studies checked, unresolved V genes explain less than half of this, and the remainder is unexplained. That table is the source of V, J and clone size, and D and trimming were worked out from the DNA. The sample table shows approximately 260,000 clones, and 75% to 90% are seen once. The ten biggest clones cover roughly 2.1% of the sample.

Each collaborating institution followed its own protocols to collect whole blood in K2EDTA tubes. For TCRbeta analysis, collaborator samples were shipped as frozen whole blood, as isolated PBMCs, or as DNA extracted from either sample type. Concerning this clone itself: Its antigen remains undetermined. Qualities for individual bases were not recorded, and no much larger clone is one base off.

The receptor's source is a man in his fifties or sixties with acute or convalescent COVID-19. Sequencing used peripheral blood. In this chain, TRBV3-1 (or the pseudogene TRBV3-2) is recombined with TRBJ1-6, with 7 junctional bases fitting TRBD1. The nucleotide sequence is given as TGTGCCAGCAGCCGACGCCAAGAAATGACAGGGAATAATTCACCCCTCCACTTT. This gives the protein CASSRRQEMTGNNSPLHF.